This is a list of T cell receptor beta chains from one sample in a study of cytomegalovirus exposure and HLA in healthy donors. TCRdb keeps only in-frame clones here, not all; method: immunoSEQ multiplex PCR. The table includes fewer than 90,000 clones, more than 70% detected once. The sample consisted of PBMCs. Receptors were obtained from a male donor in good health and CMV-seropositive. CDR3s include the opening cysteine and the closing phenylalanine or tryptophan. A D gene is named only where the DNA matches it firmly. Expanded clones get a size class; other rows say once, few or many, or leave the size out.

v_call: TRBV15; j_call: TRBJ2-3; d_call: .; clone_size: .; cdr3_aa: CATSRDPAATDTQYF; cdr3_nt: TGTGCCACCAGCAGAGATCCAGCGGCCACAGATACGCAGTATTTT
v_call: TRBV5-6; j_call: TRBJ2-3; d_call: TRBD2; clone_size: .; cdr3_aa: CASSSPAGGDTQYF; cdr3_nt: TGTGCCAGCAGCAGCCCCGCGGGAGGAGATACGCAGTATTTT
v_call: TRBV18; j_call: TRBJ1-1; d_call: TRBD1; clone_size: few; cdr3_aa: CASSQTGGTEAFF; cdr3_nt: TGTGCCAGCTCACAAACAGGGGGAACTGAAGCTTTCTTT
v_call: TRBV6-6; j_call: TRBJ1-2; d_call: .; clone_size: .; cdr3_aa: CASTQAGTTNYGYTF; cdr3_nt: TGTGCCAGCACCCAAGCTGGGACAACTAACTATGGCTACACCTTC
v_call: TRBV19; j_call: TRBJ1-1; d_call: TRBD1; clone_size: few; cdr3_aa: CASSINRGTEAFF; cdr3_nt: TGTGCCAGTAGTATTAACAGGGGAACTGAAGCTTTCTTT
v_call: TRBV6-1; j_call: TRBJ2-3; d_call: TRBD2; clone_size: .; cdr3_aa: CASSPQTSGGAQYF; cdr3_nt: TGTGCCAGCAGTCCACAGACTAGCGGGGGTGCGCAGTATTTT
v_call: TRBV15; j_call: TRBJ1-1; d_call: TRBD1; clone_size: .; cdr3_aa: CATSRVTGELAEAFF; cdr3_nt: TGTGCCACCAGCAGAGTTACAGGGGAATTGGCTGAAGCTTTCTTT
v_call: TRBV19; j_call: TRBJ2-3; d_call: .; clone_size: .; cdr3_aa: CASTPGLRTDTQYF; cdr3_nt: TGTGCCAGTACCCCGGGACTTCGCACAGATACGCAGTATTTT
v_call: TRBV18; j_call: TRBJ1-2; d_call: TRBD1; clone_size: .; cdr3_aa: CASSPLGQGSTNYGYTF; cdr3_nt: TGTGCCAGCTCACCACTGGGACAGGGATCGACTAATTATGGCTACACCTTC
v_call: TRBV6-5; j_call: TRBJ2-7; d_call: .; clone_size: .; cdr3_aa: CASYGGGGLDPF; cdr3_nt: TGTGCCAGCTACGGAGGGGGGGGACTCGACCCGTTC
v_call: TRBV6-6; j_call: TRBJ1-5; d_call: .; clone_size: few; cdr3_aa: CASSYFTRDQPQHF; cdr3_nt: TGTGCCAGCAGTTATTTTACACGGGATCAGCCCCAGCATTTT
v_call: TRBV19; j_call: TRBJ2-6; d_call: TRBD1; clone_size: .; cdr3_aa: CASLLVTGGARGANVLTF; cdr3_nt: TGTGCCAGTCTCCTTGTTACAGGGGGCGCACGTGGGGCCAACGTCCTGACTTTC
v_call: TRBV10-3; j_call: TRBJ1-6; d_call: .; clone_size: .; cdr3_aa: CAISEGSSPLHF; cdr3_nt: TGTGCCATCAGTGAGGGGAGTTCACCCCTCCACTTT
v_call: TRBV19; j_call: TRBJ1-5; d_call: TRBD1; clone_size: .; cdr3_aa: CASSGQGTNQPQHF; cdr3_nt: TGTGCCAGTAGCGGACAGGGCACAAATCAGCCCCAGCATTTT
v_call: TRBV9; j_call: TRBJ2-1; d_call: TRBD1; clone_size: .; cdr3_aa: CASSGGTGAWDEQFF; cdr3_nt: TGTGCCAGCAGCGGAGGGACAGGGGCTTGGGATGAGCAGTTCTTC
v_call: TRBV13; j_call: TRBJ2-7; d_call: TRBD2; clone_size: .; cdr3_aa: CASSLYGVAGVSRGFSYEQYF; cdr3_nt: TGTGCCAGCAGCCTCTACGGGGTAGCGGGAGTCTCGAGAGGGTTCTCCTACGAGCAGTACTTC
v_call: TRBV7-9; j_call: TRBJ2-5; d_call: .; clone_size: .; cdr3_aa: CASSSLGAGTQETQYF; cdr3_nt: TGTGCCAGCAGCTCGTTGGGGGCAGGGACCCAAGAGACCCAGTACTTC
v_call: TRBV9; j_call: TRBJ2-1; d_call: .; clone_size: .; cdr3_aa: CASSVTLAVSSYNEQFF; cdr3_nt: TGTGCCAGCAGCGTTACCTTAGCGGTCAGCTCCTACAATGAGCAGTTCTTC